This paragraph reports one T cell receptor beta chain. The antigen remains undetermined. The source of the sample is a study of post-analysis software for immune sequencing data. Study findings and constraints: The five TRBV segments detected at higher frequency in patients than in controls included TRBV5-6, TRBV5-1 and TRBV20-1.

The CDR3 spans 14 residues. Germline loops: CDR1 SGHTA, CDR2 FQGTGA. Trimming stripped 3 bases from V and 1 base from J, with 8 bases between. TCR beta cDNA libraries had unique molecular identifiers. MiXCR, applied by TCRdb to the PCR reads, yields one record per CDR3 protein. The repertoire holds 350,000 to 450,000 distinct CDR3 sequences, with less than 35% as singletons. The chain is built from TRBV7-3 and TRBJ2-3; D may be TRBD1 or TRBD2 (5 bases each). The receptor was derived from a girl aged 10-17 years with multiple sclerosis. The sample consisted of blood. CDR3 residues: CASSLGEGTDTQYF. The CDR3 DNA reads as TGTGCCAGCAGCTTGGGGGAAGGCACAGATACGCAGTATTTT.